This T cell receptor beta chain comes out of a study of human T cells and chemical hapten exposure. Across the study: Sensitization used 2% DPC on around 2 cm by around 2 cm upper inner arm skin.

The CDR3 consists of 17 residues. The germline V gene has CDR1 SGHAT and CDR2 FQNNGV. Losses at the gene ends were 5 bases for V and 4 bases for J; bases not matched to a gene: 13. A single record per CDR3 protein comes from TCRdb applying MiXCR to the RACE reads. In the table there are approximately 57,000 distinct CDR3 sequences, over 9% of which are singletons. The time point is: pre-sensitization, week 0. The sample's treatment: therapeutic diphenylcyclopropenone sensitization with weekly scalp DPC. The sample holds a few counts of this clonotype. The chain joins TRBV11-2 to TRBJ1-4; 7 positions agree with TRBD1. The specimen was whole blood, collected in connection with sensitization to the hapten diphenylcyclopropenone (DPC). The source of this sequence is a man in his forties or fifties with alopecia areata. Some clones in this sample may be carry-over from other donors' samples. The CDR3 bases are TGTGCCAGCAGCCGGATAGGGACAGTCAGGAGTAATGAAAAACTGTTTTTT. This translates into CASSRIGTVRSNEKLFF.